This TCR beta chain is drawn from a study of vaccination and CD4 T cells after COVID-19 (dated by TCRdb to 2021 to 2024). As for the study more broadly: Convalescent patients had a positive SARS-CoV-2 result on nasal swab PCR, and of these patients, several had mild disease and one had severe disease. The spike-specific CD4+ TCR repertoire was compared before and after mRNA vaccination in ten to eleven COVID-19 convalescent patients and a few infection-naive healthy vaccine recipients. Control cultures used a CEFX viral epitope pool as positive control, an HIV-1 Nef peptide pool as negative control, or no peptide. Post-COVID blood samples from convalescent patients were collected a median of approximately 93 days after diagnosis, with a range of roughly 35 to 161 days. The time from the second vaccine dose to post-vaccine blood sampling had a median of roughly 72 days and ranged from about 12 to 241 days. Participants got two doses of the Pfizer-BioNTech BNT162b2 vaccine (n=8) or two doses of the Moderna mRNA-1273 vaccine (n=2). In the convalescent cohort there were six males and four females, among whom were two Hispanic individuals, seven Caucasians, two Asians and one multiracial person. For stimulating the cultures, overlapping spike peptide pools were used, derived from SARS-CoV-2 as well as from the common cold coronaviruses HCoV-NL63, HCoV-OC43 and HCoV-229E.

This specimen's treatment or condition label, per the study, means: roughly 10-day PBMC culture with coronavirus spike peptide pools or control peptides (ViraFEST assay). The ViraFEST assay was used in the study, in which antigen-specific T cells were expanded with peptide pools and expanded clonotypes were subsequently identified by TCR sequencing. The positive SARS-CoV-2 PCR tests of the convalescent patients were dated from March to December 2020, before the Alpha, Beta and Delta variants emerged in the United States. PBMCs were cultured at roughly 1.8 million per well in IMDM supplemented with approximately 5.4% human AB serum and roughly 10 IU/ml IL-2, with about 11 ug/ml peptide pools added. Half of the culture medium was replaced with fresh IL-2-containing medium on days 3 and 7. CD4+ T cells were isolated after roughly nine days of culture through negative selection using the EasySep CD4+ T cell isolation kit. Ficoll-Paque Plus gradient centrifugation was used to isolate PBMCs from whole blood, and the isolated PBMCs were then either used fresh or cryopreserved at -140C. In general, triplicate wells were set up for every culture condition.

The paper as a whole reports these results and caveats: Among convalescent patients, a median roughly 84% of the SARS-CoV-2-reactive clones seen after vaccination appeared only after vaccination, which suggests priming specific to the vaccine. Of the vaccine-specific clones in convalescent patients, 304 of 307, or nearly all, reacted only to SARS-CoV-2 spike and did not cross-react with common cold coronaviruses. Only a relatively small number of convalescent patients were included in the study, and early timepoints following natural infection were not analyzed. The median count of SARS-CoV-2-reactive clonotypes went up from about 23 after infection to 38 after vaccination, although the change was not significant.

As concerns this clonotype: The specificity of this receptor is unknown. Per-base quality was not reported, and no clone a single base away is much larger than it.

The method was PCR. DNA from cultured CD4+ T cells underwent TCR sequencing with the Oncomine TCR Beta short-read assay at the Johns Hopkins FTIC core. The QIAamp micro DNA kit was used to extract genomic DNA from the cultured CD4+ T cells. Oncomine TCR Beta libraries made from cultured CD4+ T cells were pooled using unique dual indexes and sequenced on an Illumina iSeq 100. From the authors' description of their analysis: Non-productive sequences were filtered out, and CDR3s that did not start with C, did not end with F or W, or were shorter than 7 amino acids were discarded. Antigen-specific clonotypes were identified with the MANAFEST web application by comparing peptide-stimulated wells with reference and other culture wells. For a clone to be called positive, the clone needed an FDR below 0.05, an odds ratio above 5, and a productive frequency above 0.1% in at least two of three replicate wells. Clonotypes that were significantly expanded in both SARS-CoV-2 spike wells and at least one common cold coronavirus spike condition were defined as cross-reactive. Similarity between CDR3 sequences was evaluated in R version 3.6.1 using Levenshtein distances (stringdist) and unrooted phylogenetic trees (ape). TCRdb cleaned the public reads at Q25 with fastp, built clones with MiXCR and kept in-frame beta chains. Records with the same CDR3 protein are collapsed into one entry carrying the most frequent genes and DNA. The V and J calls were not made by the authors but by TCRdb's processing. The sample profile shows 14,000 to 15,000 distinct CDR3 sequences; roughly 52% of them were found once. The ten largest clones represent 7.5% to 9% of the sample.

This clonotype was sampled from a human donor who had recovered from COVID-19. The sequencing sample was made of CD4+ T cells from blood, cultured in vitro.

The base sequence is TGTGCCAGCAGCCCGACAGGGACTTATCAGCCCCAGCATTTT. Translated, it reads CASSPTGTYQPQHF. The chain links TRBV6-2 or TRBV6-3 with TRBJ1-5; 7 nucleotides in the junction match TRBD1. The junction shows trimming of 6 bases on V and 5 bases on J, and the gene matches do not reach 7 bases of it. The CDR3 starts with the cysteine, ends with the phenylalanine, and has 14 residues. The only DNA kept is the CDR3, 42 bases in frame from the first base. CDR1 and CDR2 are drawn from the germline V gene: MNHEY, SVGEGT.